A selection of T cell receptor beta chains follows, all from one sample in a study of neoadjuvant anti-PD-1 for oral cavity cancer. Libraries were prepared by immunoSEQ multiplex PCR; TCRdb keeps only in-frame clonotypes and omits some of them. The sample records about 14,000 clones, roughly 71% being singletons. Sample: PBMCs, taken after nivolumab (anti-PD-1) treatment. The origin of the receptors is a person between 35 and 79 years old with oral cavity squamous cell carcinoma. CDR3s include the opening cysteine and the closing phenylalanine or tryptophan. The D gene is left open where the match is weak. Clone size is stated in some rows and not others, as once, few, many or a class when expanded.

d_gene	v_gene	j_gene	abundance	CDR3nt	CDR3aa
TRBD2	TRBV9	TRBJ2-3	-	TGTGCCAGCAGCTCAGACGGGGGGGGCACAGATACGCAGTATTTT	CASSSDGGGTDTQYF
TRBD2	TRBV2	TRBJ2-7	-	TGTGCCAGCAGGACTAGCGCACTCTCCTACGAGCAGTACTTC	CASRTSALSYEQYF
-	TRBV5-1	TRBJ1-1	-	TGCGCCAGCAGTTCACTGATGGGAGATTACACTGAAGCTTTCTTT	CASSSLMGDYTEAFF
-	TRBV7-9	TRBJ2-7	-	TGTGCCAGCAGCCTTGTGGCAGGGAAATCCTACGAGCAGTACTTC	CASSLVAGKSYEQYF
-	TRBV6-1	TRBJ1-1	-	TGTGCCAGCAGTGAAGCGTTGCGGGGGGCGATATTCACTGAAGCTTTCTTT	CASSEALRGAIFTEAFF
-	TRBV27	TRBJ1-1	-	TGTGCCAGCAGTTTATACAGGGTAAACACTGAAGCTTTCTTT	CASSLYRVNTEAFF
-	TRBV5-1	TRBJ1-5	-	TGCGCCAGCAGCTTGGGGTTGGAACAGCCCCAGCATTTT	CASSLGLEQPQHF
-	TRBV30	TRBJ1-1	few	TGTGCCTGGAGTGTAGGGGGGACAAGGGCTGAAGCTTTCTTT	CAWSVGGTRAEAFF
-	TRBV27	TRBJ2-7	-	TGTGCCAGCAGCCTCGCTGGGTCGTACGAGCAGTACTTC	CASSLAGSYEQYF
-	TRBV5-1	TRBJ1-1	-	TGCGCCAGCAGCATACAAGGCCGGAGGACTGAAGCTTTCTTT	CASSIQGRRTEAFF
-	TRBV11-2	TRBJ2-7	-	TGTGCCAGCAGCTCCCCCAGGGGTACAAAAGGATCCTACGAGCAGTACTTC	CASSSPRGTKGSYEQYF
-	TRBV30	TRBJ1-1	-	TGTGCCTGCTCGGGGGCCCCCACTGAAGCTTTCTTT	CACSGAPTEAFF
TRBD1	TRBV5-4	TRBJ1-3	-	TGTGCCAGCAGGAAAGGACAGGGTGGAAACACCATATATTTT	CASRKGQGGNTIYF
TRBD1	TRBV19	TRBJ1-5	-	TGTGCCAGTAGTACTTGGACAGGTCAGCCCCAGCATTTT	CASSTWTGQPQHF
-	TRBV7-9	TRBJ1-2	few	TGTGCCAGCAGCTCTCGGACAGATGGCTACACCTTC	CASSSRTDGYTF
-	TRBV29-1	TRBJ1-1	once	TGCAGCGTTGAAGTTACGGTGGAAGCTTTCTTT	CSVEVTVEAFF
-	TRBV11-2	TRBJ1-1	-	TGTGCCAGCAGCTTAGTGGCAGCAGACAACACTGAAGCTTTCTTT	CASSLVAADNTEAFF
TRBD2	TRBV5-3	TRBJ2-3	-	TGTGCCAGAAGTTGGCCGGGACTAGCCTACTTTGGGCAGTATTTT	CARSWPGLAYFGQYF
-	TRBV29-1	TRBJ2-5	-	TGCAGCGTTGAAGGTTCGTCAGCGTTCGAGACCCAGTACTTC	CSVEGSSAFETQYF
-	TRBV7-9	TRBJ1-2	-	TGTGCCAGCAGCCCCCAAGGGGGTCTTAGGGATGGCTACACCTTC	CASSPQGGLRDGYTF
TRBD1	TRBV9	TRBJ1-5	-	TGTGCCAGCAGCGAGACAGGGGCTTATCAGCCCCAGCATTTT	CASSETGAYQPQHF
TRBD2	TRBV6-5	TRBJ2-1	-	TGTGCCAGCAGTTACAGACCGGGAGGATCCCATGAGCAGTTCTTC	CASSYRPGGSHEQFF
-	TRBV27	TRBJ1-1	-	TGTGCCAGCAGTTTATCGGGGCAGGCTGCTAACACTGAAGCTTTCTTT	CASSLSGQAANTEAFF
-	TRBV5-1	TRBJ2-2	-	TGCGCCAGCAGCTTATTGTTAGAAGGCACCGGGGAGCTGTTTTTT	CASSLLLEGTGELFF
TRBD1	TRBV9	TRBJ2-1	-	TGTGCCAGCAGCGTAGGTGGACAGGGGGCTTTTGGGGAGCAGTTCTTC	CASSVGGQGAFGEQFF
TRBD1	TRBV5-1	TRBJ2-5	-	TGCGCCAGCAAGACAGGGATCGAGACCCAGTACTTC	CASKTGIETQYF
-	TRBV10-3	TRBJ2-7	-	TGTGCCATCAAGAAGAGTTCAGAGTCCTACGAGCAGTACTTC	CAIKKSSESYEQYF
-	TRBV9	TRBJ1-2	-	TGTGCCAGCAGCAGTATCCAGGGGCTCGGCTACACCTTC	CASSSIQGLGYTF
-	TRBV5-4	TRBJ2-3	-	TGTGCCACAACAGGGAGCACAGATACGCAGTATTTT	CATTGSTDTQYF
-	TRBV30	TRBJ1-2	-	TGTGCCTGGAGATTAGGCGTCTATGGCTACACCTTC	CAWRLGVYGYTF
-	TRBV18	TRBJ1-5	-	TGTGCCAGCTCACCACCGGTCCGTTTACGGGGCCAGCCCCAGCATTTT	CASSPPVRLRGQPQHF
-	TRBV29-1	TRBJ2-6	-	TGCAGCGTTGTGGTGGAATCTGGGGCCAACGTCCTGACTTTC	CSVVVESGANVLTF
-	TRBV30	TRBJ1-2	-	TGTGCCTGGAGAAAGGGTGGCTACACCTTC	CAWRKGGYTF
-	TRBV5-1	TRBJ2-3	-	TGCGCCAGCAGTTCCGGGGTTACAGATACGCAGTATTTT	CASSSGVTDTQYF
TRBD2	TRBV6-6	TRBJ2-5	-	TGTGCCAGCAACCCCCCGGGGTTTAGCGGGAGAGCGACCCAGTACTTC	CASNPPGFSGRATQYF
-	TRBV5-1	TRBJ2-2	-	TGCGCCAGCAGCTTGGGCGCGGGGACCACTGCCGGCGGGGAGCTGTTTTTT	CASSLGAGTTAGGELFF
-	TRBV15	TRBJ1-2	-	TGTGCCACCAGCAGAGATATGGGGGCCTCTCCCTATGGCTACACCTTC	CATSRDMGASPYGYTF
-	TRBV30	TRBJ1-1	-	TGTGCCTGGAGTGGCTACCCGATGAACACTGAAGCTTTCTTT	CAWSGYPMNTEAFF
TRBD1	TRBV30	TRBJ1-2	once	TGTGCCTGGGACAGGGGACGTTCTAACTATGGCTACACCTTC	CAWDRGRSNYGYTF
-	TRBV7-6	TRBJ2-1	-	TGTGCCAGCAGCTCCTTAGAGGTTGGTGAGCAGTTCTTC	CASSSLEVGEQFF
TRBD1	TRBV9	TRBJ2-1	-	TGTGCCAGCAGCCCAGGGGGTCAAACGAATCCTCCTTACAATGAGCAGTTCTTC	CASSPGGQTNPPYNEQFF
TRBD2	TRBV7-9	TRBJ2-5	once	TGTGCCAGCAGCTGGGGAGCGGGGGGCCGAGAGACCCAGTACTTC	CASSWGAGGRETQYF
-	TRBV5-6	TRBJ1-2	-	TGTGCCAGCACCCTTTGGGGGGGCTACGAGGGCTATGGCTACACCTTC	CASTLWGGYEGYGYTF
-	TRBV2	TRBJ1-4	-	TGTGCCAGCAGCAGGACAGTTAATGAAAAACTGTTTTTT	CASSRTVNEKLFF
TRBD1	TRBV6-1	TRBJ1-2	-	TGTGCCAGCAGTGAACGGGACAGGTCGCGAAGCTACACCTTC	CASSERDRSRSYTF
-	TRBV9	TRBJ2-3	-	TGTGCCAGCAGCGTAGGGAACAGCGGAGCAGATACGCAGTATTTT	CASSVGNSGADTQYF
TRBD1	TRBV4-1	TRBJ1-2	once	TGCGCCAGCAGCCAGCCCTCGGCAGGGGGCTATGGCTACACCTTC	CASSQPSAGGYGYTF
-	TRBV6-1	TRBJ2-3	once	TGTGCCAGCAGTGAAGGGTTGATGGTTAGCACAGATACGCAGTATTTT	CASSEGLMVSTDTQYF
-	TRBV11-2	TRBJ2-3	-	TGTGCCAGCAGCTTAGTGCGGGACCGGCAGTATTTT	CASSLVRDRQYF